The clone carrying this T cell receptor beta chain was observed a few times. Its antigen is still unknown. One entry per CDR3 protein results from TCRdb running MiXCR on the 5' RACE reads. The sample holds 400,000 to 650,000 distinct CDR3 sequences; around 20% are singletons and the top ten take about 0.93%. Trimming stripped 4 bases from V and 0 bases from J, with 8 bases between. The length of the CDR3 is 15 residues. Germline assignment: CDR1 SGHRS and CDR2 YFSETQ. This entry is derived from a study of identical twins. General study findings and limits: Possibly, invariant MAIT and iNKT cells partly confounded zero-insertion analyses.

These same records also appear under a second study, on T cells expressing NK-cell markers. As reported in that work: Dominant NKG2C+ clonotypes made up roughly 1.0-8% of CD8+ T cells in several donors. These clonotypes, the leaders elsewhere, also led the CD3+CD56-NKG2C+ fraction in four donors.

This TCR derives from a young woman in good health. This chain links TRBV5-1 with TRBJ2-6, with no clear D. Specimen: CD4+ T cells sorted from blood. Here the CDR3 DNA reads TGCGCCAGCAGCCAGGAACCCTCTGGGGCCAACGTCCTGACTTTC. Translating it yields CASSQEPSGANVLTF.